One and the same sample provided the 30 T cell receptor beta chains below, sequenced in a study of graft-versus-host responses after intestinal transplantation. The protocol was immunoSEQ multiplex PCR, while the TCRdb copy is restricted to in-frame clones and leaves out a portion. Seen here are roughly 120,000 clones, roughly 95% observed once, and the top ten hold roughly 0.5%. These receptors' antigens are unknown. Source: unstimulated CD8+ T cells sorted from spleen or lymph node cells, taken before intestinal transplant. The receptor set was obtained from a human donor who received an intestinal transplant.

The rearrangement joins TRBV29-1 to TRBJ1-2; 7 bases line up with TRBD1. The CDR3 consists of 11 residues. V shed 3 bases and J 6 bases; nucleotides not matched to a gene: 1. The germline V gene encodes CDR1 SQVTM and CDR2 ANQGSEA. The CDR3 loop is CSVDRGNGYTF. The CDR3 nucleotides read TGCAGCGTTGACAGGGGGAATGGCTACACCTTC.

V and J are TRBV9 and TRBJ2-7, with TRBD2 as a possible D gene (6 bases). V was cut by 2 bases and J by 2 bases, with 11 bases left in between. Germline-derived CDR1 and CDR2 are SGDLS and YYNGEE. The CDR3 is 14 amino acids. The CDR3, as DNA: TGTGCCAGCAGCGTCGGGACTGAAACCTACGAGCAGTACTTC. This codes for CASSVGTETYEQYF.

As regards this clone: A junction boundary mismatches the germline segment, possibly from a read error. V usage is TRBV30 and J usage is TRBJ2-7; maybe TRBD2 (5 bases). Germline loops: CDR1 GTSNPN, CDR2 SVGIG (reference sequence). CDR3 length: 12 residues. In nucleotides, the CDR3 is TGTGCCTGGAGTCTTTTGGGGAGCCCCCTTGACTTC. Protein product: CAWSLLGSPLDF.

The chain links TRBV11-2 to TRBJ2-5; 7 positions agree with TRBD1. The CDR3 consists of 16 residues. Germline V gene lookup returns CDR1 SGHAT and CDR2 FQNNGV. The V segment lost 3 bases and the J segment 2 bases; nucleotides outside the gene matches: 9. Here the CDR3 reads CASSFQPGQFQETQYF. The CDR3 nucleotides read TGTGCCAGCAGCTTCCAACCGGGACAGTTTCAAGAGACCCAGTACTTC.

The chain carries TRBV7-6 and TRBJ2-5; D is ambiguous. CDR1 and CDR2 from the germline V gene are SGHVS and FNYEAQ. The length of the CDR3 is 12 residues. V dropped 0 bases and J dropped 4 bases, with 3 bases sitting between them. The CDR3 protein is CASSLASETQYF. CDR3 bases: TGTGCCAGCAGCTTAGCATCAGAGACCCAGTACTTC. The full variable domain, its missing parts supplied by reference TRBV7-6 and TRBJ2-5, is GAGVSQSPRYKVTKRGQDVALRCDPISGHVSLYWYRQALGQGPEFLTYFNYEAQQDKSGLPNDRFSAERPEGSISTLTIQRTEQRDSAMYRCASSLASETQYFGPGTRLLVL.

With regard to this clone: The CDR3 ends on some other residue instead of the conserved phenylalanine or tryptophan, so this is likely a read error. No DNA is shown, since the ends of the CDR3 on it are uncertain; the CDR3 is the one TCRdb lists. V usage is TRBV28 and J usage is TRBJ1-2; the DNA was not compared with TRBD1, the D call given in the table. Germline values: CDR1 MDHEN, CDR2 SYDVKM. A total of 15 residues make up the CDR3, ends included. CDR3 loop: CASSLQGEWSGGYIL.

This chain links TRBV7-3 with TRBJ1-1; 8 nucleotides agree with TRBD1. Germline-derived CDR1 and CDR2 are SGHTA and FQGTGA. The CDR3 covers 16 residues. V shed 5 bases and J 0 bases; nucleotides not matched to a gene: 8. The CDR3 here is CASSPGTGYMNTEAFF. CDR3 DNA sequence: TGTGCCAGCAGCCCCGGGACAGGCTATATGAACACTGAAGCTTTCTTT.

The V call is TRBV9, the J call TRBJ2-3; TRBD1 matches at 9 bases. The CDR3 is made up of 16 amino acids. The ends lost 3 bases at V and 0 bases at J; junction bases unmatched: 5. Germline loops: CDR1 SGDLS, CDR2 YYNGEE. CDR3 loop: CASSARTGASTDTQYF. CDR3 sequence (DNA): TGTGCCAGCAGCGCCCGGACAGGGGCGAGCACAGATACGCAGTATTTT. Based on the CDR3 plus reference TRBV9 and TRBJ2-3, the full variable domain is DSGVTQTPKHLITATGQRVTLRCSPRSGDLSVYWYQQSLDQGLQFLIQYYNGEERAKGNILERFSAQQFPDLHSELNLSSLELGDSALYFCASSARTGASTDTQYFGPGTRLTVL.

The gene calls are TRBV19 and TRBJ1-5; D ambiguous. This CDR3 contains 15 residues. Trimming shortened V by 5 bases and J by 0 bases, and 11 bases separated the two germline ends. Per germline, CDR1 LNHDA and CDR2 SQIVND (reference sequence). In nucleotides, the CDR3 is TGTGCCAGTAGTCCCCTACGCGGTAGCAATCAGCCCCAGCATTTT. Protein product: CASSPLRGSNQPQHF.

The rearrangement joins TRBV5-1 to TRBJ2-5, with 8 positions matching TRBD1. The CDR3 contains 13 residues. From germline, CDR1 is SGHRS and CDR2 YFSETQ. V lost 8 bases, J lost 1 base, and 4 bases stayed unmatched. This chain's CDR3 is CASSDRAQETQYF. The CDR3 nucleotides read TGCGCCAGTTCGGACAGGGCCCAAGAGACCCAGTACTTC.

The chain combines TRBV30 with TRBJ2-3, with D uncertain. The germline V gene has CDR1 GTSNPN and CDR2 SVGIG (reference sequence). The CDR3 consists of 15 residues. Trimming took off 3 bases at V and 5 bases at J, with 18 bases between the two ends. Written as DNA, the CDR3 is TGTGCCTGGAGGGAGACGGAGCTGGGGAAAGATACGCAGTATTTT. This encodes CAWRETELGKDTQYF.

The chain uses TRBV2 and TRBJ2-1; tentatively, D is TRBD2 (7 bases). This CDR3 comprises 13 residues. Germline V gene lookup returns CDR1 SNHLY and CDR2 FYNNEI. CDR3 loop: CVGEGVSYNEQFF. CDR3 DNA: TGTGTCGGGGAGGGGGTATCCTACAATGAGCAGTTCTTC. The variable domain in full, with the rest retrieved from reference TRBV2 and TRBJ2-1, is EPEVTQTPSHQVTQMGQEVILRCVPISNHLYFYWYRQILGQKVEFLVSFYNNEISEKSEIFDDQFSVERPDGSNFTLKIRSTKLEDSAMYFCVGEGVSYNEQFFGPGTRLTVL.

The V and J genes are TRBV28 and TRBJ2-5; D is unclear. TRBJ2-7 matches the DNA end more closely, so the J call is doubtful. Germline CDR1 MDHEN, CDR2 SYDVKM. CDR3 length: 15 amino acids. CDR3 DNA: TGTGCCAGCAGTTTAAAACCAGCCAGCACCTACGAGCAGTACTTC. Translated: CASSLKPASTYEQYF.

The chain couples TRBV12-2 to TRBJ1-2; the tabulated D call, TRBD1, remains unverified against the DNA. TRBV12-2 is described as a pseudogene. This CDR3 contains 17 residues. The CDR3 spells CASRLPSGWTGSLMYTF. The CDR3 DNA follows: TGTGCAAGTCGCTTACCCTCCGGGTGGACAGGGTCTCTTATGTACACCTTC.

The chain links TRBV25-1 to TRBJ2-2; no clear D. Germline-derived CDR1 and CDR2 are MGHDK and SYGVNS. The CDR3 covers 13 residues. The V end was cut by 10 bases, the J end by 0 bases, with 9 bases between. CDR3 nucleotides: TGTGCCACAAGCGACGCGAACACCGGGGAGCTGTTTTTT. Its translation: CATSDANTGELFF.

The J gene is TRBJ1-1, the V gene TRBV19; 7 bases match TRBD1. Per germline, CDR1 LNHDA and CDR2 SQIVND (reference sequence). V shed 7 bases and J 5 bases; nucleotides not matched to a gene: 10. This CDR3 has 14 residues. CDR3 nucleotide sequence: TGTGCCAGTAACCCAACAGGGGCAGGGACTGAAGCTTTCTTT. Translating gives CASNPTGAGTEAFF.

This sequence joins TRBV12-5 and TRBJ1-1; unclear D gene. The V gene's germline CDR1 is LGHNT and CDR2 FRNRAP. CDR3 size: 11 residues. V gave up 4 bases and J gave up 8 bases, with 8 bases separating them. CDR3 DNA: TGTGCTAGTGGTTCGAGGGCAGAAGCTTTCTTT. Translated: CASGSRAEAFF.

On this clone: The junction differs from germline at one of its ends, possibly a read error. CDR3 nucleotide sequence: TGTGCTAGCAGCCTCCTGGCAGGGGGCCGGGAGACCCAGTACTTC. Protein sequence: CASSLLAGGRETQYF. The rearrangement links TRBV7-7 to TRBJ2-5, with 8 positions matching TRBD1. The CDR3 length is 15 residues. Germline V gene lookup returns CDR1 SSHAT and CDR2 FNYEAQ (reference sequence).

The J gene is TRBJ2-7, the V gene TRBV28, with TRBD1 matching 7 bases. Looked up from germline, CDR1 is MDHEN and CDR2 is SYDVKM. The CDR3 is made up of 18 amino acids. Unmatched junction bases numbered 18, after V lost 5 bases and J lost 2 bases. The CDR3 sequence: CASSPLFSPRTGAYEQYF. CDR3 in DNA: TGTGCCAGCAGTCCCCTATTTAGTCCCCGGACAGGAGCCTACGAGCAGTACTTC.

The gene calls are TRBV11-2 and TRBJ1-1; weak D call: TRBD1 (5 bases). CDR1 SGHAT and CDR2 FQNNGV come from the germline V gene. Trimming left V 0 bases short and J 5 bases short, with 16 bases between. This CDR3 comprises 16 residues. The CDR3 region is CASSLDPWGGVTEAFF. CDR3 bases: TGTGCCAGCAGCTTAGATCCATGGGGCGGTGTGACTGAAGCTTTCTTT.

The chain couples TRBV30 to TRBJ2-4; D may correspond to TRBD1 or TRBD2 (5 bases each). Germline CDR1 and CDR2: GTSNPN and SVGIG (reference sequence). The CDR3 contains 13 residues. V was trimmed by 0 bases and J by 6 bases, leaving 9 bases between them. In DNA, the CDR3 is TGTGCCTGGAGTGTAGGGGCGGGAAACATTCAGTACTTC. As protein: CAWSVGAGNIQYF.

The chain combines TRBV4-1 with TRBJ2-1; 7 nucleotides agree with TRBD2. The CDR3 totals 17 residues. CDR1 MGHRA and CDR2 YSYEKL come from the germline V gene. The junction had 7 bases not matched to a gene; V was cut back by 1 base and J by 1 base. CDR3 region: CASSQVEAGESYNEQFF. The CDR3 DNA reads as TGCGCCAGCAGCCAAGTTGAGGCGGGAGAGTCCTACAATGAGCAGTTCTTC.

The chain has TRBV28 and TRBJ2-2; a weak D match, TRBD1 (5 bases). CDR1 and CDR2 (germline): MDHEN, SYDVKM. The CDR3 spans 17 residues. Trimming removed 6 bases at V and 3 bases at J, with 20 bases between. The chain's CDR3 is CASRSPGSHYDTGELFF. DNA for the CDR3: TGTGCCAGCAGATCCCCAGGGTCCCATTACGACACCGGGGAGCTGTTTTTT.

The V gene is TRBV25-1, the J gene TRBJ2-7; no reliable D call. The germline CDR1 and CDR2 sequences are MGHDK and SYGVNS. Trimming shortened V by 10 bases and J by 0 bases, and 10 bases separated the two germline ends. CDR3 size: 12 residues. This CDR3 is CATKRSSYEQYF. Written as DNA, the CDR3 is TGTGCCACCAAACGTAGCTCCTACGAGCAGTACTTC.

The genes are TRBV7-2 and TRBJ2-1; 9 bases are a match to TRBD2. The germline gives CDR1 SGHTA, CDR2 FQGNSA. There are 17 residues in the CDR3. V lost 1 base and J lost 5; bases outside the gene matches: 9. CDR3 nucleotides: TGTGCCAGCAGCTTAGAGGTCGCTAGCGGGGAAAACAATGAGCAGTTCTTC. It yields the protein CASSLEVASGENNEQFF.

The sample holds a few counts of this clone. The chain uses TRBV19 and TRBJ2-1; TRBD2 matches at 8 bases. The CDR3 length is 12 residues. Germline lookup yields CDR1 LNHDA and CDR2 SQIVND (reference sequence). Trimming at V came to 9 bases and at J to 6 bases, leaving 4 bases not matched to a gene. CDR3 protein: CASGRAGNEQFF. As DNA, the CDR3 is TGTGCCAGCGGGAGGGCCGGCAATGAGCAGTTCTTC.

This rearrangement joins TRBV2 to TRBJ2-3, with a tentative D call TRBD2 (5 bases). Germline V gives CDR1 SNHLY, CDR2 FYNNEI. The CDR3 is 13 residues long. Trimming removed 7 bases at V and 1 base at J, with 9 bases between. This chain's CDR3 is CASMGVGTDTQYF. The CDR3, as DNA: TGTGCCAGCATGGGAGTCGGCACAGATACGCAGTATTTT.

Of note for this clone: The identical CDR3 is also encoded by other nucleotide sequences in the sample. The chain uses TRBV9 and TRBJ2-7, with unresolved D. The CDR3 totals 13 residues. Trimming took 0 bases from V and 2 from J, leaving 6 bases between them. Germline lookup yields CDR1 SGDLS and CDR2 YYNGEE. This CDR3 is CASSVDIAYEQYF. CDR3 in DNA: TGTGCCAGCAGCGTAGACATAGCCTACGAGCAGTACTTC.

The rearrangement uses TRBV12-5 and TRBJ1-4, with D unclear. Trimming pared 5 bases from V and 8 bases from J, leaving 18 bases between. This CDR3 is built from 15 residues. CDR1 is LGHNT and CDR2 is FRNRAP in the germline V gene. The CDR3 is CASGHIMDLAEKLFF. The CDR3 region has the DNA TGTGCTAGTGGTCACATCATGGACCTGGCGGAAAAACTGTTTTTT.

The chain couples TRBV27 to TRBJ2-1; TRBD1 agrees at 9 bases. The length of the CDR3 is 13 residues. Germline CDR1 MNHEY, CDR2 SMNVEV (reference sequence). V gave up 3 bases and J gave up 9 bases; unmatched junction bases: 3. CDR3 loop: CASSLTGGREQFF. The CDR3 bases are TGTGCCAGCAGTTTGACAGGGGGGCGTGAGCAGTTCTTC.